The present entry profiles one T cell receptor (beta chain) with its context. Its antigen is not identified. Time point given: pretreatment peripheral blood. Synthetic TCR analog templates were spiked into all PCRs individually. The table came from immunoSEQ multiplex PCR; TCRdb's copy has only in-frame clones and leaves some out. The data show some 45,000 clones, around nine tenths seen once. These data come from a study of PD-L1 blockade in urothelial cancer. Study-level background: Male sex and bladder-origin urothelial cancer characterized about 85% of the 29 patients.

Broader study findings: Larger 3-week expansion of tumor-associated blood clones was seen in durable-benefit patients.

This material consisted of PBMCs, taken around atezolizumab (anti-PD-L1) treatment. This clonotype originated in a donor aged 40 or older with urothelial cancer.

Here the CDR3 DNA reads TGTGCCAGCAGTCTCTCCCAGGGGGCGGGAGAGTACTTC. It yields the protein CASSLSQGAGEYF. The chain links TRBV27 to TRBJ2-7, with TRBD1 as a possible D gene (8 bases). The V end was cut by 5 bases, the J end by 11 bases, with 19 bases between. The CDR3 has 13 amino acids. Germline lookup yields CDR1 MNHEY and CDR2 SMNVEV (reference sequence).